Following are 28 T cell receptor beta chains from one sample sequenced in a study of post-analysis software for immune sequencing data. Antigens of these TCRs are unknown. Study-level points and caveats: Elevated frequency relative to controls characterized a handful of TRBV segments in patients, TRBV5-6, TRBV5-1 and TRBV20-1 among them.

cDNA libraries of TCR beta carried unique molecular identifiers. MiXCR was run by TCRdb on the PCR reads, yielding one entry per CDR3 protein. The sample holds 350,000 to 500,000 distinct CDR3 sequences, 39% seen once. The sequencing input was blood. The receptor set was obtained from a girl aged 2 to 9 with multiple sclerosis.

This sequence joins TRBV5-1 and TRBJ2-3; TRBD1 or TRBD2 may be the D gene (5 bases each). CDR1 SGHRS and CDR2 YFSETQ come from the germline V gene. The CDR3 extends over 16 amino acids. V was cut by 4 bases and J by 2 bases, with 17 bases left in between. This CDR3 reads CASSGTAARDTDTQYF. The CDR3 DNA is TGCGCCAGCAGCGGGACGGCGGCACGGGACACAGATACGCAGTATTTT.

CDR3 bases: TGCGCCAGCAGCCCGACGGGACATATAGCACAAGAAGCTTTCTTT. Protein sequence: CASSPTGHIAQEAFF. This chain uses TRBV5-1 with TRBJ1-1; D perhaps matches TRBD1 (6 bases). This CDR3 region has 15 residues. Germline V gives CDR1 SGHRS, CDR2 YFSETQ. The V gene lost 4 bases and the J gene lost 8 bases, with 21 bases spanning the gap.

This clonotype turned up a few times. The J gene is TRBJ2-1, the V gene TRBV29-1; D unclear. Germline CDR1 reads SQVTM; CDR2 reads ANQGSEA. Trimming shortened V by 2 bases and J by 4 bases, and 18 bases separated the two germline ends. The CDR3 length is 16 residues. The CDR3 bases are TGCAGCGTTGAATTCGGGTCTACTGGCGCGTACAATGAGCAGTTCTTC. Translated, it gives CSVEFGSTGAYNEQFF.

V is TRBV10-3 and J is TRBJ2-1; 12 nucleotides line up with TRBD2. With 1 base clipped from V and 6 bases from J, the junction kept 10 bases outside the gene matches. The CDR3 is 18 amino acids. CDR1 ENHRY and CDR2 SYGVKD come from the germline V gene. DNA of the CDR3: TGTGCCATCAGTGAGTTATCACTAGCGGGAGGCCCTCCCAATGAGCAGTTCTTC. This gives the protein CAISELSLAGGPPNEQFF.

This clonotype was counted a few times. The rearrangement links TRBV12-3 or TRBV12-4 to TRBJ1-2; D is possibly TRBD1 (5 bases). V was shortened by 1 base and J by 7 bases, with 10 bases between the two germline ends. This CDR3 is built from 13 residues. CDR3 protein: CASSLELRGGYTF. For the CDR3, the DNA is TGTGCCAGCAGTTTAGAGTTGAGGGGTGGCTACACCTTC.

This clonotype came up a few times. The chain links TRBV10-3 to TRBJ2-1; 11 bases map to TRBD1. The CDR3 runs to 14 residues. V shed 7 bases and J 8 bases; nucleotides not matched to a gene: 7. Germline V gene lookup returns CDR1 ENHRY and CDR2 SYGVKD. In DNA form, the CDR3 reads TGTGCCATCACCCCCCGGACAGGGGGCGATGAGCAGTTCTTC. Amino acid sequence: CAITPRTGGDEQFF.

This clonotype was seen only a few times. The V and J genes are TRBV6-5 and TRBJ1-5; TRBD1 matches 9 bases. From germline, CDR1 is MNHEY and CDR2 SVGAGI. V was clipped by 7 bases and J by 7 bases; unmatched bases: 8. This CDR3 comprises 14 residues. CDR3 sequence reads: CASTKDRGGQPQHF. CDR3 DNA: TGTGCCAGCACTAAGGACAGGGGTGGACAGCCCCAGCATTTT.

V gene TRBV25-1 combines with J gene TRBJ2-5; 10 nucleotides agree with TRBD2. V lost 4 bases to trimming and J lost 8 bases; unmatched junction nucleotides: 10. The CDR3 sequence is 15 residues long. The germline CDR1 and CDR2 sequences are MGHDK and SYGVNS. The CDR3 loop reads CASSALLAGGETQYF. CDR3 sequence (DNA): TGTGCCAGCAGTGCCCTCTTAGCGGGAGGAGAAACCCAGTACTTC. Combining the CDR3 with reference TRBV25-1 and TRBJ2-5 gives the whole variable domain EADIYQTPRYLVIGTGKKITLECSQTMGHDKMYWYQQDPGMELHLIHYSYGVNSTEKGDLSSESTVSRIRTEHFPLTLESARPSHTSQYLCASSALLAGGETQYFGPGTRLLVL.

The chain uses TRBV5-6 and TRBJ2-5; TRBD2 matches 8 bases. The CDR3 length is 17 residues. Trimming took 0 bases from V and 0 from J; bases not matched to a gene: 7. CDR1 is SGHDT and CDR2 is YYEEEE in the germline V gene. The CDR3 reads CASSLVPSGRYQETQYF. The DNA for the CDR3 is TGTGCCAGCAGCTTGGTTCCTAGCGGGCGGTACCAAGAGACCCAGTACTTC.

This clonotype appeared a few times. CDR3 region: CASSLGILRDGDNEQFF. The CDR3 DNA follows: TGTGCCAGCAGCTTAGGGATCCTCCGGGACGGAGACAATGAGCAGTTCTTC. V usage is TRBV7-6 and J usage is TRBJ2-1; TRBD1 or TRBD2 may be the D gene (5 bases each). Germline CDR1 reads SGHVS; CDR2 reads FNYEAQ. This CDR3 region has 17 residues. The V end lost 1 base, the J end lost 5 bases, and 18 bases lay between the germline ends.

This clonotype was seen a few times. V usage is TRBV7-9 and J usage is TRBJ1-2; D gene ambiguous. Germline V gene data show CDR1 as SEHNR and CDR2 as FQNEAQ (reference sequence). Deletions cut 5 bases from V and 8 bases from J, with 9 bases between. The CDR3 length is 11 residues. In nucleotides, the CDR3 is TGTGCCAGCAGCGTAGGGATCGGCTACACCTTC. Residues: CASSVGIGYTF.

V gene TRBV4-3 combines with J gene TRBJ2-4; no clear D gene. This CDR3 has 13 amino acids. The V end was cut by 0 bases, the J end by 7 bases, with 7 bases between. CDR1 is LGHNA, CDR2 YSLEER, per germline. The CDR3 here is CASSQDPVNIQYF. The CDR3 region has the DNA TGCGCCAGCAGCCAAGATCCTGTGAACATTCAGTACTTC.

In DNA form, the CDR3 reads TGTGCCAGCAGCGCCGCCTGGACTAGCGATAGCACAGATACGCAGTATTTT. Its protein is CASSAAWTSDSTDTQYF. The chain carries TRBV9 and TRBJ2-3; 9 bases agree with TRBD2. The CDR3 totals 17 residues. Per the germline V gene, CDR1 is SGDLS and CDR2 is YYNGEE. V lost 3 bases, J lost 0 bases, and 8 bases stayed unmatched.

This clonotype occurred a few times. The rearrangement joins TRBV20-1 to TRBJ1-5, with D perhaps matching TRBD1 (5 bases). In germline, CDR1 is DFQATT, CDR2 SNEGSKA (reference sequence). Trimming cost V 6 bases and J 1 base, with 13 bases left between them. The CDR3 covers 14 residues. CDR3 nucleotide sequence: TGCAGTGCCGGTTGGGGGTTGAGCAATCAGCCCCAGCATTTT. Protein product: CSAGWGLSNQPQHF.

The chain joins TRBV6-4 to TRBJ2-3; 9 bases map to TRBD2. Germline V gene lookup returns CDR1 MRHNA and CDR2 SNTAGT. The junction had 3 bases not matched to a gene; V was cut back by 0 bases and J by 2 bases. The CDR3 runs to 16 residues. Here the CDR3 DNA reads TGTGCCAGCAGTGACTCCGCGGGGGGGCCCACAGATACGCAGTATTTT. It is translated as CASSDSAGGPTDTQYF.

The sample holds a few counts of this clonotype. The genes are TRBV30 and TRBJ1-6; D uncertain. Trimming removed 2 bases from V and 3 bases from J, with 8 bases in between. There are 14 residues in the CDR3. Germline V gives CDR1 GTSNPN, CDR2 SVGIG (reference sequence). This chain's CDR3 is CAWSPGGYNSPLHF. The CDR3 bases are TGTGCCTGGAGTCCCGGCGGCTATAATTCACCCCTCCACTTT.

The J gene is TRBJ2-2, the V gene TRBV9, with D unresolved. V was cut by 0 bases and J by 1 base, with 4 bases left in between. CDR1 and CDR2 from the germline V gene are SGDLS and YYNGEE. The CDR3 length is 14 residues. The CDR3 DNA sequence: TGTGCCAGCAGCGTAGACGGGAACACCGGGGAGCTGTTTTTT. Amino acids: CASSVDGNTGELFF.

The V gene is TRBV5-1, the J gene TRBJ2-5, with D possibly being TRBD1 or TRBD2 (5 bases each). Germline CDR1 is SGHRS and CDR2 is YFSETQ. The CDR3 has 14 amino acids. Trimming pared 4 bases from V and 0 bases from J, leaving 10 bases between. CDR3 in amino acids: CASSRGRDQETQYF. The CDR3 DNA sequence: TGCGCCAGCAGCCGGGGCCGGGACCAAGAGACCCAGTACTTC.

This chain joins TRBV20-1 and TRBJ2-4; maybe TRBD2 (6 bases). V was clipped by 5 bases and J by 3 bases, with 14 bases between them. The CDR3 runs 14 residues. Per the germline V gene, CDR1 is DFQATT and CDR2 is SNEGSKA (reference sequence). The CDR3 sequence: CSAWGGAGKNIQYF. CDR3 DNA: TGCAGTGCTTGGGGCGGGGCAGGCAAAAACATTCAGTACTTC.

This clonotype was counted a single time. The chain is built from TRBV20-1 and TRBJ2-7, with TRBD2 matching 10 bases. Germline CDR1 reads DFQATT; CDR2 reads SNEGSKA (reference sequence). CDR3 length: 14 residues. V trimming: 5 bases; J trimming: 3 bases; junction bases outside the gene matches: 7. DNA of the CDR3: TGCAGTGCTGGACTAGCGGAGCGCCACTACGAGCAGTACTTC. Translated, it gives CSAGLAERHYEQYF.

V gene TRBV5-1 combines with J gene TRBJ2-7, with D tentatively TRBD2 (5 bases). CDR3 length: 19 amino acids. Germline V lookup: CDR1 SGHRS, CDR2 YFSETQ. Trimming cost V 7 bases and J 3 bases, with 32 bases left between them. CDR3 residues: CASYHGNRRSDPFDYEQYF. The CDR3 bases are TGCGCCAGCTATCACGGGAACAGACGATCCGACCCCTTCGACTACGAGCAGTACTTC.

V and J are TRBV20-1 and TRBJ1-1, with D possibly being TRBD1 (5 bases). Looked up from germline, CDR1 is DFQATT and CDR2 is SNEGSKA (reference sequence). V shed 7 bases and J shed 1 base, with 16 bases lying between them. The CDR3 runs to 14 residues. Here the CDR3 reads CSVGDRGRNTEAFF. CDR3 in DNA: TGCAGTGTCGGGGACCGAGGTAGGAACACTGAAGCTTTCTTT.

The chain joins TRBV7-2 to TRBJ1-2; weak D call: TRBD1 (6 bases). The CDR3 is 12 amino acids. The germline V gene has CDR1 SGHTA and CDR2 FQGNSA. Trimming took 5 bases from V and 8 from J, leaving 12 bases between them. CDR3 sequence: CASSRETGGYTF. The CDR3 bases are TGTGCCAGCAGCCGAGAAACAGGGGGCTACACCTTC. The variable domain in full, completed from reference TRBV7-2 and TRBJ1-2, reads GAGVSQSPSNKVTEKGKDVELRCDPISGHTALYWYRQSLGQGLEFLIYFQGNSAPDKSGLPSDRFSAERTGGSVSTLTIQRTQQEDSAVYLCASSRETGGYTFGSGTRLTVV.

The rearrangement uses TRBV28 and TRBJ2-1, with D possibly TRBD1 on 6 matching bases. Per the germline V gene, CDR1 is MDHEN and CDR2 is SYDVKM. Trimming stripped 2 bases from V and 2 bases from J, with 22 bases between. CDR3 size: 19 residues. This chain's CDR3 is CASSLRGRMGARTYNEQFF. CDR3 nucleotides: TGTGCCAGCAGTTTAAGGGGCCGGATGGGGGCACGGACCTACAATGAGCAGTTCTTC.

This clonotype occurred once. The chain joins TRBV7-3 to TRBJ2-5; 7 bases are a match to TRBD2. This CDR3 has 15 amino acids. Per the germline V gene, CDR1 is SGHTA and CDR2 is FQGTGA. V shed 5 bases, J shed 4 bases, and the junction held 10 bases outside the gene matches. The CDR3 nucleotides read TGTGCCAGCAGCCCGGATGGACTAGTGGGAGAGACCCAGTACTTC. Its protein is CASSPDGLVGETQYF.

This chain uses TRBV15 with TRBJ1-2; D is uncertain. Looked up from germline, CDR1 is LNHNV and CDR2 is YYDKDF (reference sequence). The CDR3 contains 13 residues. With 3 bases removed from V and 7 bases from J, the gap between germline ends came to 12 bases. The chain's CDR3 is CATSRVLLSGYTF. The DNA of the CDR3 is TGTGCCACCAGCAGGGTCCTCCTAAGTGGCTACACCTTC.

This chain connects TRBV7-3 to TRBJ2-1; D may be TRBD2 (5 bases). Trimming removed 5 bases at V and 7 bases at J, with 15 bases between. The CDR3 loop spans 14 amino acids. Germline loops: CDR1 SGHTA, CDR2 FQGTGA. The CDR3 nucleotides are TGTGCCAGCAGCCCGCAGGCTAGCATAAATGAGCAGTTCTTC. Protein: CASSPQASINEQFF.

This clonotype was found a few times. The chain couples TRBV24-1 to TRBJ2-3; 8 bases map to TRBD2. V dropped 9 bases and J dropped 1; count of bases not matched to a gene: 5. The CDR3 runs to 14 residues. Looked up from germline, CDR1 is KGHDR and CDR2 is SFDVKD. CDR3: CATREGGGTDTQYF. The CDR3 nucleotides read TGTGCCACCCGGGAGGGCGGGGGCACAGATACGCAGTATTTT.